A selection of T cell receptor beta chains follows, all from one sample in a study of blood T cell repertoires in COVID-19. Libraries were prepared by immunoSEQ multiplex PCR; TCRdb keeps only in-frame clonotypes and omits some of them. Of about 27,000 clones listed, 82% are singletons. The material sequenced was peripheral blood. The receptors stem from a man older than 75 with active or convalescent COVID-19. Each CDR3 is given with its conserved first and last residue. The D gene is left open where the match is weak. Some rows mark clone size as missing; the rest say once, few, many or name a class of expanded clone.

size: .; J: TRBJ1-4; V: TRBV6-5; length: 13; D: .; CDR3: CASGKQVSEKLFF; DNA: TGTGCCAGCGGGAAACAGGTCTCGGAAAAACTGTTTTTT
size: .; J: TRBJ1-6; V: TRBV6-4; length: 14; D: .; CDR3: CASSDAGFNSPLHF; DNA: TGTGCCAGCAGTGACGCAGGGTTTAATTCACCCCTCCACTTT
size: once; J: TRBJ2-7; V: TRBV5-4; length: 14; D: TRBD2; CDR3: CASSFGGSLYEQYF; DNA: TGTGCCAGCAGCTTCGGCGGGAGTTTGTACGAGCAGTACTTC
size: .; J: TRBJ1-2; V: TRBV7-7; length: 14; D: .; CDR3: CASSLGWREYGYTF; DNA: TGTGCTAGCAGCTTAGGCTGGAGGGAGTATGGCTACACCTTC
size: few; J: TRBJ2-7; V: TRBV7-9; length: 14; D: .; CDR3: CASSSHQGSYEQYF; DNA: TGTGCCAGCAGCTCTCATCAGGGATCCTACGAGCAGTACTTC
size: once; J: TRBJ1-2; V: TRBV19; length: 13; D: .; CDR3: CANRAGFFFGYTF; DNA: TGTGCCAATAGAGCAGGGTTCTTTTTTGGCTACACCTTC
size: .; J: TRBJ2-3; V: TRBV5-1; length: 16; D: TRBD1; CDR3: CASSHRTGRTLDTQYF; DNA: TGCGCCAGCAGCCATCGGACAGGTCGGACCTTAGATACGCAGTATTTT
size: .; J: TRBJ2-7; V: TRBV6-1; length: 15; D: TRBD1; CDR3: CASSDTGQGSHEQYF; DNA: TGTGCCAGCAGTGATACGGGACAGGGTTCCCACGAGCAGTACTTC
size: .; J: TRBJ2-5; V: TRBV10-3; length: 20; D: TRBD1; CDR3: CAIRPGSGEDRGFLQETQYF; DNA: TGTGCCATCAGGCCTGGGTCGGGGGAAGACAGGGGGTTCCTTCAAGAGACCCAGTACTTC
size: .; J: TRBJ1-5; V: TRBV15; length: 15; D: .; CDR3: CATSRETRVNQPQHF; DNA: TGTGCCACCAGCAGAGAAACCAGGGTGAATCAGCCCCAGCATTTT
size: once; J: TRBJ1-3; V: TRBV15; length: 15; D: .; CDR3: CATSRDRYSGNTIYF; DNA: TGTGCCACCAGCAGAGATCGGTACTCTGGAAACACCATATATTTT
size: .; J: TRBJ1-2; V: TRBV19; length: 13; D: .; CDR3: CASSLLTNYGYTF; DNA: TGTGCCAGTAGTCTCCTTACTAACTATGGCTACACCTTC
size: .; J: TRBJ2-2; V: TRBV27; length: 16; D: .; CDR3: CASSSGLRINTGELFF; DNA: TGTGCCAGCAGTTCAGGACTGAGGATCAACACCGGGGAGCTGTTTTTT
size: .; J: TRBJ2-7; V: TRBV4-1; length: 19; D: TRBD1; CDR3: CASSQESGGGQGGRYEQYF; DNA: TGCGCCAGCAGCCAAGAAAGTGGGGGGGGACAGGGAGGCCGCTACGAGCAGTACTTC
size: .; J: TRBJ2-5; V: TRBV3-1/TRBV3-2; length: 15; D: TRBD2; CDR3: CASSPGTSGTETQYF; DNA: TGTGCCAGCAGCCCCGGGACTAGCGGGACTGAGACCCAGTACTTC
size: .; J: TRBJ2-5; V: TRBV2; length: 13; D: .; CDR3: CASSGSTEETQYF; DNA: TGTGCCAGCAGTGGGTCAACGGAAGAGACCCAGTACTTC
size: .; J: TRBJ2-1; V: TRBV5-6; length: 13; D: TRBD1; CDR3: CASSQTGDQVQFF; DNA: TGTGCCAGCAGCCAGACAGGGGATCAAGTGCAGTTCTTC
size: .; J: TRBJ2-7; V: TRBV2; length: 12; D: .; CDR3: CASSDQNYEQYF; DNA: TGTGCCAGCAGTGACCAGAACTACGAGCAGTACTTC
size: .; J: TRBJ2-7; V: TRBV2; length: 16; D: TRBD2; CDR3: CASSERPSGGAHEQYF; DNA: TGTGCCAGCAGTGAACGGCCTAGCGGGGGGGCCCACGAGCAGTACTTC
size: .; J: TRBJ2-2; V: TRBV19; length: 15; D: .; CDR3: CASSHQGANTGELFF; DNA: TGTGCCAGTAGCCACCAAGGGGCTAACACCGGGGAGCTGTTTTTT
size: once; J: TRBJ1-2; V: TRBV18; length: 13; D: .; CDR3: CASSRNGRNGYTF; DNA: TGTGCCAGCTCACGGAACGGGAGAAATGGCTACACCTTC
size: .; J: TRBJ2-1; V: TRBV19; length: 15; D: TRBD2; CDR3: CASSMVSGAYNEQFF; DNA: TGTGCCAGTAGTATGGTTAGCGGGGCCTACAATGAGCAGTTCTTC
size: .; J: TRBJ1-3; V: TRBV19; length: 15; D: TRBD1; CDR3: CASSKGQGTGNTIYF; DNA: TGTGCCAGTAGCAAGGGACAGGGGACTGGAAACACCATATATTTT
size: .; J: TRBJ1-1; V: TRBV10-3; length: 15; D: .; CDR3: CAISFGGSVNTEAFF; DNA: TGTGCCATCTCCTTCGGGGGGTCAGTGAACACTGAAGCTTTCTTT
size: .; J: TRBJ1-4; V: TRBV19; length: 13; D: TRBD1; CDR3: CATSRGKNEKLFF; DNA: TGTGCCACGTCCAGGGGGAAAAACGAAAAACTGTTTTTT
size: .; J: TRBJ1-1; V: TRBV7-9; length: 15; D: .; CDR3: CASSSGGQLNTEAFF; DNA: TGTGCCAGCAGCTCGGGCGGACAGCTGAACACTGAAGCTTTCTTT
size: .; J: TRBJ1-2; V: TRBV6-5; length: 13; D: TRBD1; CDR3: CASSQGAEYGYTF; DNA: TGTGCCAGCAGTCAGGGGGCGGAGTATGGCTACACCTTC
size: .; J: TRBJ1-1; V: TRBV3-1/TRBV3-2; length: 14; D: .; CDR3: CASSLIPTGSEAFF; DNA: TGTGCCAGCAGCCTAATTCCAACAGGGAGCGAAGCTTTCTTT
size: .; J: TRBJ2-3; V: TRBV5-1; length: 15; D: .; CDR3: CASSLGGHFTDTQYF; DNA: TGCGCCAGCAGCTTGGGAGGACATTTCACAGATACGCAGTATTTT
size: .; J: TRBJ2-1; V: TRBV5-4; length: 13; D: .; CDR3: CASRMDSLGEQFF; DNA: TGTGCCAGCAGGATGGACAGTTTGGGTGAGCAGTTCTTC
size: .; J: TRBJ2-1; V: TRBV6-5; length: 15; D: TRBD2; CDR3: CASTSRTSGSNEQFF; DNA: TGTGCCAGCACCTCCCGGACTAGCGGCAGCAATGAGCAGTTCTTC
size: .; J: TRBJ2-5; V: TRBV24-1; length: 16; D: .; CDR3: CATSDTTDSNQETQYF; DNA: TGTGCCACCAGTGATACAACAGACAGCAACCAAGAGACCCAGTACTTC
size: .; J: TRBJ1-1; V: TRBV19; length: 14; D: .; CDR3: CASSAHRSNTEAFF; DNA: TGTGCCAGTAGTGCCCATCGGTCGAACACTGAAGCTTTCTTT
size: .; J: TRBJ2-5; V: TRBV27; length: 14; D: TRBD1; CDR3: CASSLEGTGETQYF; DNA: TGTGCCAGCAGTTTAGAAGGGACAGGGGAGACCCAGTACTTC
size: medium-sized; J: TRBJ1-1; V: TRBV19; length: 13; D: .; CDR3: CASSTQQGFRAFF; DNA: TGTGCCAGTAGTACTCAACAGGGATTTCGCGCTTTCTTT
size: .; J: TRBJ1-6; V: TRBV6-6; length: 13; D: .; CDR3: CASSSGGNSPLHF; DNA: TGTGCCAGCAGTTCGGGAGGTAATTCACCCCTCCACTTT
size: few; J: TRBJ2-1; V: TRBV7-9; length: 13; D: TRBD1; CDR3: CASSLSRGGLQFF; DNA: TGTGCCAGCAGCTTAAGTCGAGGGGGCTTGCAGTTCTTC
size: .; J: TRBJ2-4; V: TRBV18; length: 21; D: TRBD2; CDR3: CASSQRVQGLAEVLAKNIQYF; DNA: TGTGCCAGCTCCCAAAGGGTGCAGGGACTAGCGGAGGTCCTAGCCAAAAACATTCAGTACTTC
size: .; J: TRBJ1-6; V: TRBV10-2; length: 17; D: .; CDR3: CASSEPPSSSYNSPLHF; DNA: TGCGCCAGCAGTGAGCCCCCTTCCTCTTCCTATAATTCACCCCTCCACTTT
size: once; J: TRBJ1-6; V: TRBV7-3; length: 14; D: .; CDR3: CASRSSSYNSPLHF; DNA: TGTGCCAGCAGGTCTAGCTCCTATAATTCACCCCTCCACTTT